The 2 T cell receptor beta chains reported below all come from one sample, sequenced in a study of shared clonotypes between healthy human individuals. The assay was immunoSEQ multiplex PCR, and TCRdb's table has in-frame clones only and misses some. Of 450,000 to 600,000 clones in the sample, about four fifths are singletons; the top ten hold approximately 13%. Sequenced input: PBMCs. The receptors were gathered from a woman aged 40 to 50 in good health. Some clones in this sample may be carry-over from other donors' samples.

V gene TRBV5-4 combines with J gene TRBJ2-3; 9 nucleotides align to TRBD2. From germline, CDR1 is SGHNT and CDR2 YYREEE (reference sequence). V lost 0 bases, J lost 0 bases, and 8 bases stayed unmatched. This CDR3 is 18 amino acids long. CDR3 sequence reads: CASSLGSGSPRSTDTQYF. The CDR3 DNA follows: TGTGCCAGCAGCTTGGGTAGCGGGAGTCCTCGGAGCACAGATACGCAGTATTTT.

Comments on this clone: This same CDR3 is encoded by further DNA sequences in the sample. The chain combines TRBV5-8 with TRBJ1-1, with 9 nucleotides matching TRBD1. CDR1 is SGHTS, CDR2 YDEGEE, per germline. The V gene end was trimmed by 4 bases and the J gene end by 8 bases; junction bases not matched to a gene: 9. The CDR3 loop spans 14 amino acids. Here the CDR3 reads CASSRGQGPTEAFF. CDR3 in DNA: TGTGCCAGCAGCCGGGGACAGGGCCCCACCGAAGCTTTCTTT.